The 13 T cell receptor beta chains listed next were all sequenced from one sample in a study of response to subunit inactivated influenza vaccine. MiXCR was run by TCRdb on the RT-PCR reads, yielding one entry per CDR3 protein. Of more than 450,000 distinct CDR3 sequences listed, approximately 10% were seen once; the top ten hold approximately 10%. These data were also filed under a second study, of T cells expressing NK-cell markers. That study adds: What made the TCR beta cDNA was 5'RACE template switching with UMIs.

This specimen consisted of PBMCs from blood, obtained on the day of vaccination. These receptor sequences come from a middle-aged man who received an inactivated influenza vaccine.

V is TRBV4-3 and J is TRBJ1-6, with unresolved D. The germline gives CDR1 LGHNA, CDR2 YSLEER. The CDR3 is 14 amino acids. V was clipped by 1 base and J by 7 bases, with 8 bases between them. CDR3 nucleotide sequence: TGCGCCAGCAGCCAAGCCGCGGGAAATTCACCCCTCCACTTT. Translated, it gives CASSQAAGNSPLHF.

This clonotype was observed a handful of times. The chain combines TRBV5-1 with TRBJ2-1; unclear D gene. CDR1 and CDR2 (germline): SGHRS, YFSETQ. The CDR3 spans 15 residues. With 3 bases removed from V and 4 bases from J, the gap between germline ends came to 14 bases. Here the CDR3 reads CASSSPRADYNEQFF. The CDR3 bases are TGCGCCAGCAGCTCCCCAAGGGCCGATTACAATGAGCAGTTCTTC.

The V call is TRBV4-2, the J call TRBJ2-2; D call uncertain. The V and J ends lost 1 base and 5 bases respectively, with 11 bases between them. This CDR3 is 15 amino acids long. The germline gives CDR1 LGHNA, CDR2 YNFKEQ. CDR3 bases: TGTGCCAGCAGCCAAGCTTGGGGTGAAACCGGGGAGCTGTTTTTT. It is translated as CASSQAWGETGELFF.

The V call is TRBV28, the J call TRBJ2-1; no clear D gene. Between the trimmed V and J ends, which lost 3 bases and 9 bases, there was a span of 15 bases. The CDR3 has 14 residues. Germline V gene sequence: CDR1 MDHEN, CDR2 SYDVKM. CDR3 in DNA: TGTGCCAGCAGTTTGCCAACCCCGGGCCGTGAGCAGTTCTTC. It yields the protein CASSLPTPGREQFF.

The chain has TRBV20-1 and TRBJ2-3; 8 bases align to TRBD2. Trimming cost V 1 base and J 3 bases; bases outside gene matches: 6. This CDR3 is 15 amino acids long. Germline-derived CDR1 and CDR2 are DFQATT and SNEGSKA (reference sequence). CDR3 sequence: CSARGKRELTDTQYF. The CDR3 DNA is TGCAGTGCTAGAGGGAAGCGGGAGTTAACAGATACGCAGTATTTT.

This clonotype was found a few times. The chain employs TRBV15 and TRBJ2-2; 7 nucleotides line up with TRBD2. The CDR3 has 16 residues. The ends lost 7 bases at V and 5 bases at J; junction bases unmatched: 13. Germline CDR1 reads LNHNV; CDR2 reads YYDKDF (reference sequence). CDR3 residues: CATTRFGGSLTGELFF. DNA for the CDR3: TGTGCCACCACTCGTTTTGGCGGGAGTTTGACCGGGGAGCTGTTTTTT.

The sample holds a few counts of this clonotype. The chain recombines TRBV10-3 with TRBJ2-1; D is perhaps TRBD2 (6 bases). Germline V gives CDR1 ENHRY, CDR2 SYGVKD. V was clipped by 11 bases and J by 7 bases, with 18 bases between them. CDR3 length equals 13 residues. For the CDR3, the DNA is TGTGCCTCCCAAGGGACTGGTAGTAATGAGCAGTTCTTC. It yields the protein CASQGTGSNEQFF.

A few counts support this clonotype. This chain connects TRBV29-1 to TRBJ2-1; D is unresolved. This CDR3 is 13 amino acids long. Germline V gene sequence: CDR1 SQVTM, CDR2 ANQGSEA. V was trimmed by 7 bases and J by 2 bases, leaving 12 bases between them. Here the CDR3 DNA reads TGCAGCGCCGGACCAGAAACCTACAATGAGCAGTTCTTC. Amino acids: CSAGPETYNEQFF.

This clonotype has more than one count but fewer than ten. The chain recombines TRBV7-9 with TRBJ2-1; 9 bases fit TRBD2. With 1 base clipped from V and 3 bases from J, the junction kept 7 bases outside the gene matches. CDR1 is SEHNR and CDR2 is FQNEAQ in the germline V gene (reference sequence). The CDR3 contains 17 residues. The CDR3 loop is CASSLGGTSRSYNEQFF. CDR3 nucleotide sequence: TGTGCCAGCAGCTTAGGGGGGACTAGCAGAAGCTACAATGAGCAGTTCTTC.

This sequence joins TRBV4-1 and TRBJ2-4, with D possibly being TRBD1 or TRBD2 (5 bases each). Germline CDR1 and CDR2: MGHRA and YSYEKL. Trimming removed 1 base from V and 0 bases from J, with 13 bases in between. The CDR3 is 17 amino acids. CDR3 loop: CASSQVGSGRAKNIQYF. The CDR3 region has the DNA TGCGCCAGCAGCCAAGTGGGGTCGGGGCGAGCCAAAAACATTCAGTACTTC.

The chain uses TRBV20-1 and TRBJ2-7, with 7 bases identical to TRBD1. The germline V gene has CDR1 DFQATT and CDR2 SNEGSKA (reference sequence). The trim removed 5 bases at V and 4 bases at J, leaving 8 bases unmatched. CDR3 size: 13 residues. CDR3 DNA: TGCAGTGCTTGGCGGACAGGACTTTACGAGCAGTACTTC. Amino acids: CSAWRTGLYEQYF.

The chain joins TRBV10-2 to TRBJ2-7; D is uncertain. Trimming took off 5 bases at V and 3 bases at J, with 8 bases between the two ends. Germline V gene lookup returns CDR1 WSHSY and CDR2 SAAADI. CDR3 length equals 12 residues. The CDR3 DNA sequence: TGCGCCAGCAGTTACAGAAACTACGAGCAGTACTTC. Its translation: CASSYRNYEQYF.

This chain links TRBV7-9 with TRBJ2-4; D remains unclear. Between the trimmed V and J ends, which lost 5 bases and 4 bases, there was a span of 15 bases. The CDR3 consists of 15 residues. Germline values: CDR1 SEHNR, CDR2 FQNEAQ (reference sequence). The DNA for the CDR3 is TGTGCCAGCAGCCCGACCCCTCGGCAGAAAAACATTCAGTACTTC. Translating gives CASSPTPRQKNIQYF. Using reference TRBV7-9 and TRBJ2-4 for the parts outside the CDR3, the full variable domain is DTGVSQNPRHKITKRGQNVTFRCDPISEHNRLYWYRQTLGQGPEFLTYFQNEAQLEKSRLLSDRFSAERPKGSFSTLEIQRTEQGDSAMYLCASSPTPRQKNIQYFGAGTRLSVL.